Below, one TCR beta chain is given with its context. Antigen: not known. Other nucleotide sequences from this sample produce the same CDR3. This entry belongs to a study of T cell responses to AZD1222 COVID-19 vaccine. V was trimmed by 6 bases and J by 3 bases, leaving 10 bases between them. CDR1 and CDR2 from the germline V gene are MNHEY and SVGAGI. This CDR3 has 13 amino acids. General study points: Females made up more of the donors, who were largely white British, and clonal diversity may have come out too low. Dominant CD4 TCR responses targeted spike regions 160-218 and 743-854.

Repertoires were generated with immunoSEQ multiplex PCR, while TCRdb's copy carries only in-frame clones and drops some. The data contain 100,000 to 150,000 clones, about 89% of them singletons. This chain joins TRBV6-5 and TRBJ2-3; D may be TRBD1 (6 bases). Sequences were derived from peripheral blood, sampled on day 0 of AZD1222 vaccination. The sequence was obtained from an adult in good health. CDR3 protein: CASSRTDTDTQYF. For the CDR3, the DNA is TGTGCCAGCAGCCGGACAGATACAGATACGCAGTATTTT.